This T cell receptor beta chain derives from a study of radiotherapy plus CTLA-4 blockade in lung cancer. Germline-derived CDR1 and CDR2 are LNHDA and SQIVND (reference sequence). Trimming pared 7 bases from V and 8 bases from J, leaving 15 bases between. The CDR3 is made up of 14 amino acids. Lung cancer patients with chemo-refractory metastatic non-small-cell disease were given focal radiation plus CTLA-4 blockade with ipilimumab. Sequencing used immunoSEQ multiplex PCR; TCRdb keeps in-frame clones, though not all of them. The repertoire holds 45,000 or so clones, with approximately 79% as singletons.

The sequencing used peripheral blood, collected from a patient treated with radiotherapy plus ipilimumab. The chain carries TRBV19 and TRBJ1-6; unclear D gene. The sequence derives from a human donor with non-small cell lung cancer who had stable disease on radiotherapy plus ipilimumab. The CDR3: CASTPTRPDSPLHF. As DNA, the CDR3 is TGTGCCAGTACCCCAACCAGGCCCGATTCACCCCTCCACTTT.